Sequencing of this TCR beta chain was carried out in a study of T cell repertoires in cytomegalovirus infection. The V gene end was trimmed by 4 bases and the J gene end by 4 bases; junction bases not matched to a gene: 21. Germline V lookup: CDR1 MNHEY, CDR2 SMNVEV (reference sequence). CDR3 length equals 19 residues. Each CDR3 protein gets one entry after TCRdb re-called the reads with MiXCR. Of nearly 450,000 distinct CDR3 sequences in the sample, approximately 32% are singletons; the top ten hold about 13%. This sequence was found in a human donor in good health (CMV status not recorded). Some clones in this sample may be carry-over from other donors' samples. The sample was PBMCs. The chain couples TRBV27 to TRBJ1-2; 7 bases are a match to TRBD1. CDR3 residues: CASSSPPLGNTGAGYGYTF. CDR3 bases: TGTGCCAGCAGTTCCCCCCCCCTGGGAAATACAGGGGCTGGCTATGGCTACACCTTC.